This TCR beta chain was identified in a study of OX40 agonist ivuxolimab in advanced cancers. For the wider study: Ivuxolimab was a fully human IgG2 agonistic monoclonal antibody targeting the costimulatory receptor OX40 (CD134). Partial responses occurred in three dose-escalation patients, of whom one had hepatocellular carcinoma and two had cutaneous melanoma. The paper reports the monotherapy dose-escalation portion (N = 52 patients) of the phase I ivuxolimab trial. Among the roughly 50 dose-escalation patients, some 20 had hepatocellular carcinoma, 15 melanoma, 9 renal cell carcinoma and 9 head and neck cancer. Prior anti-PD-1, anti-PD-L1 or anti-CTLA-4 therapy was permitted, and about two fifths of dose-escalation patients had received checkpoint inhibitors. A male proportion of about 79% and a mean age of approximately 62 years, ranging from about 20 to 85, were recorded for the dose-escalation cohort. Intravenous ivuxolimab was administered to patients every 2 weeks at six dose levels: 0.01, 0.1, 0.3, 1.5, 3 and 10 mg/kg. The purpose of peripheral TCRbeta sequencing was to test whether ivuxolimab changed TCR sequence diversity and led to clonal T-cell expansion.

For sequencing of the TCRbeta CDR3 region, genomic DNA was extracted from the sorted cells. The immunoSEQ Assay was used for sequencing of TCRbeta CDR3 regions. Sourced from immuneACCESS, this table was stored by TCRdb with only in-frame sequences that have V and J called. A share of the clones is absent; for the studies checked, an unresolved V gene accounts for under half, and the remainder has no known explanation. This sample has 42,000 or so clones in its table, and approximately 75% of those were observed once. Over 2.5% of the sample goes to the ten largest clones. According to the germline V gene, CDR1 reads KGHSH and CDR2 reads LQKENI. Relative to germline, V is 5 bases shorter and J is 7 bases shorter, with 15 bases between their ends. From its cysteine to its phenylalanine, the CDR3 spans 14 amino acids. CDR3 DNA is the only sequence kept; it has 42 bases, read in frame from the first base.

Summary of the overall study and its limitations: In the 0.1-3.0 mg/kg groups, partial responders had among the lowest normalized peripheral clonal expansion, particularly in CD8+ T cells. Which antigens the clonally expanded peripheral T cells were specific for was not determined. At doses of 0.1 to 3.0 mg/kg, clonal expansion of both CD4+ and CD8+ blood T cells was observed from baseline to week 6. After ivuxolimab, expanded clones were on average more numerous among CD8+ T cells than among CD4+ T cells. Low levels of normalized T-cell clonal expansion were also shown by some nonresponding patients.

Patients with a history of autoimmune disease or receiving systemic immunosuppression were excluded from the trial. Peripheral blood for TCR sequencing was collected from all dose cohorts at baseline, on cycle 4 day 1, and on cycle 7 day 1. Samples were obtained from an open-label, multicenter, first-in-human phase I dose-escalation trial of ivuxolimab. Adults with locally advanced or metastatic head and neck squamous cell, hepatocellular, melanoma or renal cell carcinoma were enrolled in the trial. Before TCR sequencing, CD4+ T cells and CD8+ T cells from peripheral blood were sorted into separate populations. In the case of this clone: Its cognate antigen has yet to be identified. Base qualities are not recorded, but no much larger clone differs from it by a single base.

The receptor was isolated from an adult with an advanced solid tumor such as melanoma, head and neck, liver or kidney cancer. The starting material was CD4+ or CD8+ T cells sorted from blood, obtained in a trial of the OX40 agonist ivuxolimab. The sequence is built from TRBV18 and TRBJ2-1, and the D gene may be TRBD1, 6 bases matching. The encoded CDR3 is CASSEVLRGNEQFF. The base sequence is TGTGCCAGCTCAGAGGTACTGAGGGGGAATGAGCAGTTCTTC.